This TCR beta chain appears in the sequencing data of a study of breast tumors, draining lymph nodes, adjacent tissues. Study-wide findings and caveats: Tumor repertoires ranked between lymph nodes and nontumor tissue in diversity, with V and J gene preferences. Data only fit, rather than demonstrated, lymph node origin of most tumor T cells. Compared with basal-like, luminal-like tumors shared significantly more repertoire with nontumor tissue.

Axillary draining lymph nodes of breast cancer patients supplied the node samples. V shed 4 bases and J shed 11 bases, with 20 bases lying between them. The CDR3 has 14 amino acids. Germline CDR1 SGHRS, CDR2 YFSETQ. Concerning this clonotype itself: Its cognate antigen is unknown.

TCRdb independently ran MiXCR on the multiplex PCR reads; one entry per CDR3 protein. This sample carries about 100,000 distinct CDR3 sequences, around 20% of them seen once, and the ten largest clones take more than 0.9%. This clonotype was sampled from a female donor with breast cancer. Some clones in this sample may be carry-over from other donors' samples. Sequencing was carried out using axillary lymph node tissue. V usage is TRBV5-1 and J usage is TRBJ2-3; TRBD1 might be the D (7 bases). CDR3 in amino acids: CASSLRGANNEQYF. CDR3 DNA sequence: TGCGCCAGCAGCCTCAGGGGGGCCAATAATGAGCAGTATTTT.